This T cell receptor beta chain is drawn from a study of blood T cell repertoires in COVID-19. As for the study in general: Researchers got acute and convalescent COVID-19 samples from the United States, Italy and Spain.

Only in-frame clones appear in the TCRdb table, and some are missing; sequencing was by immunoSEQ multiplex PCR. The sample has 55,000 to 80,000 clones; about 91% are singletons. The source is a man older than 75 with acute or convalescent COVID-19. Sequencing was performed on peripheral blood.

The CDR3 region is CATSRDKQSNQPQHF. The CDR3 DNA is TGTGCCACCAGCAGAGATAAACAGAGCAATCAGCCCCAGCATTTT. The V and J genes are TRBV15 and TRBJ1-5; D not resolved. From germline, CDR1 is LNHNV and CDR2 YYDKDF (reference sequence). The CDR3 totals 15 residues. The germline V and J ends were trimmed by 0 bases and 1 base, with 7 bases remaining between them.